This passage covers 15 T cell receptor beta chains from one sample sequenced in a study of T-cell reconstitution after alpha-beta-depleted transplantation in children. The TCRbeta library incorporated unique molecular identifiers. TCRdb analysed the PCR reads with MiXCR anew, one entry per CDR3 protein. The sample contains 90,000 to 100,000 distinct CDR3 sequences, around a quarter of which appear only once. The specimen comprised PBMCs, sampled before TCRalphabeta/CD19-depleted stem cell transplant. The origin of the receptors is a boy aged 2-9 years with acute lymphoblastic leukemia, due to receive a stem cell transplant.

This clonotype was recorded at least ten times. The chain carries TRBV28 and TRBJ2-1; D is undetermined. Germline CDR1 reads MDHEN; CDR2 reads SYDVKM. Trimming removed 4 bases from V and 4 bases from J, with 11 bases in between. The CDR3 totals 14 residues. The CDR3 reads CASSWTNMYNEQFF. The CDR3 nucleotides are TGTGCCAGCAGTTGGACCAATATGTACAATGAGCAGTTCTTC.

This chain links TRBV5-1 with TRBJ2-1, with 7 bases lining up with TRBD2. The CDR3 sequence is 14 residues long. The J segment lost 8 bases and the V segment lost 7 bases, leaving 12 bases of the junction unmatched. CDR1 and CDR2 from the germline V gene are SGHRS and YFSETQ. The CDR3 coding sequence is TGCGCCAGCGGCAGGGACTATGGATCCGATGAGCAGTTCTTC. Protein: CASGRDYGSDEQFF.

Only a few counts were recorded for this clonotype. The chain links TRBV5-6 to TRBJ2-7; D gene uncertain. Trimming removed 1 base from V and 3 bases from J, with 8 bases in between. The CDR3 contains 13 residues. Germline-derived CDR1 and CDR2 are SGHDT and YYEEEE. For the CDR3, the DNA is TGTGCCAGCAGCTTGTCCACCTACTACGAGCAGTACTTC. Its translation: CASSLSTYYEQYF. Using reference TRBV5-6 and TRBJ2-7 for the parts outside the CDR3, the full variable domain is DAGVTQSPTHLIKTRGQQVTLRCSPKSGHDTVSWYQQALGQGPQFIFQYYEEEERQRGNFPDRFSGHQFPNYSSELNVNALLLGDSALYLCASSLSTYYEQYFGPGTRLTVT.

The gene calls are TRBV7-9 and TRBJ2-7, with 11 positions matching TRBD1. The CDR3 is 16 amino acids. Per germline, CDR1 SEHNR and CDR2 FQNEAQ (reference sequence). The V segment lost 8 bases and the J segment 0 bases; nucleotides outside the gene matches: 9. The CDR3 region has the DNA TGTGCCAGCCGAGGACAGGGGGCCTCGGACTCCTACGAGCAGTACTTC. Amino acids: CASRGQGASDSYEQYF.

This chain connects TRBV7-2 to TRBJ2-2; no reliable D call. The CDR3 consists of 13 residues. V was clipped by 2 bases and J by 6 bases, with 7 bases between them. From germline, CDR1 is SGHTA and CDR2 FQGNSA. Here the CDR3 reads CASSLQFPGELFF. The CDR3 DNA reads TGTGCCAGCAGCTTACAATTTCCCGGGGAGCTGTTTTTT. The full variable domain, completed using reference TRBV7-2 and TRBJ2-2, is GAGVSQSPSNKVTEKGKDVELRCDPISGHTALYWYRQSLGQGLEFLIYFQGNSAPDKSGLPSDRFSAERTGGSVSTLTIQRTQQEDSAVYLCASSLQFPGELFFGEGSRLTVL.

This clonotype was counted a few times. The chain combines TRBV2 with TRBJ1-5, with TRBD1 identical over 7 bases. The CDR3 has 15 amino acids. The germline CDR1 and CDR2 sequences are SNHLY and FYNNEI. Trimming at V came to 5 bases and at J to 1 base, leaving 5 bases not matched to a gene. The CDR3 spells CASSYDRASNQPQHF. CDR3 coding DNA: TGTGCCAGCAGTTACGACAGGGCGAGCAATCAGCCCCAGCATTTT.

This clonotype was seen more than once but under ten times. The chain couples TRBV7-9 to TRBJ2-1, with 8 bases identical to TRBD2. CDR3 length: 15 amino acids. Germline CDR1 is SEHNR and CDR2 is FQNEAQ (reference sequence). J was trimmed by 6 bases and V by 5 bases; bases with no gene match: 9. The CDR3 sequence: CASSATATSVNEQFF. The CDR3 region has the DNA TGTGCCAGCAGCGCAACAGCGACTAGCGTCAATGAGCAGTTCTTC.

This sequence joins TRBV6-1 and TRBJ1-5; D not certain. Germline CDR1 reads MNHNS; CDR2 reads SASEGT. There are 15 residues in the CDR3. The V end was cut by 2 bases, the J end by 0 bases, with 8 bases between. The CDR3 is CASSEPGYSNQPQHF. CDR3 nucleotides: TGTGCCAGCAGTGAACCGGGTTATAGCAATCAGCCCCAGCATTTT.

The chain couples TRBV18 to TRBJ1-1, with a possible D match to TRBD1 (5 bases). Germline CDR1 KGHSH, CDR2 LQKENI. Trimming took 6 bases from V and 1 from J, leaving 21 bases between them. This CDR3 has 17 residues. CDR3 loop: CASSPSRGPLENTEAFF. The CDR3 nucleotides read TGTGCCAGCTCCCCTTCGAGGGGACCTCTCGAGAACACTGAAGCTTTCTTT.

V gene TRBV27 combines with J gene TRBJ2-7; 8 nucleotides align to TRBD2. The V gene end was trimmed by 2 bases and the J gene end by 3 bases; junction bases not matched to a gene: 3. From germline, CDR1 is MNHEY and CDR2 SMNVEV (reference sequence). This CDR3 is built from 14 residues. The CDR3 spells CASSLRGGFYEQYF. DNA of the CDR3: TGTGCCAGCAGTTTACGCGGGGGGTTCTACGAGCAGTACTTC.

This clonotype was detected only a few times. The rearrangement links TRBV5-1 to TRBJ2-5; D is uncertain. The germline V gene encodes CDR1 SGHRS and CDR2 YFSETQ. The CDR3 loop spans 13 amino acids. Trimming took off 7 bases at V and 4 bases at J, with 14 bases between the two ends. Here the CDR3 reads CASGNPGGETQYF. As DNA, the CDR3 is TGCGCCAGCGGAAACCCCGGTGGAGAGACCCAGTACTTC.

This clonotype has a count of ten or more. The chain couples TRBV7-6 to TRBJ2-1; the D call may be TRBD1 or TRBD2 (7 bases each). In germline, CDR1 is SGHVS, CDR2 FNYEAQ. The CDR3 spans 16 residues. Trimming took off 3 bases at V and 7 bases at J, with 19 bases between the two ends. CDR3 in DNA: TGTGCCAGCAGCTTTTTGGGAGGGGGCTCCAAGAATGAGCAGTTCTTC. Amino acids: CASSFLGGGSKNEQFF.

This clonotype has just a few counts. The chain carries TRBV12-3 or TRBV12-4 and TRBJ1-1; no definite D call. The V end was cut by 5 bases, the J end by 5 bases, with 18 bases between. The CDR3 consists of 15 residues. In nucleotides, the CDR3 is TGTGCCAGCAGTCCCCTACCGGGTTCGGGAACTGAAGCTTTCTTT. It encodes CASSPLPGSGTEAFF.

This clonotype is deemed medium-sized. J is TRBJ2-7 and V is TRBV20-1, with D possibly being TRBD1 (5 bases). The length of the CDR3 is 12 residues. V lost 7 bases, J lost 4 bases, and 14 bases lay in between. CDR1 and CDR2 from the germline V gene are DFQATT and SNEGSKA (reference sequence). The CDR3 reads CSGQGDGYEQYF. The CDR3 coding sequence is TGCAGTGGTCAAGGGGATGGGTACGAGCAGTACTTC.

The J gene is TRBJ1-1, the V gene TRBV28; D possibly corresponds to TRBD1 (5 bases). The CDR3 totals 13 residues. The germline gives CDR1 MDHEN, CDR2 SYDVKM. V lost 5 bases, J lost 3 bases, and 10 bases lay in between. CDR3 sequence reads: CASSAVQDTEAFF. For the CDR3, the DNA is TGTGCCAGCAGTGCTGTACAGGACACTGAAGCTTTCTTT.